These 30 T cell receptor beta chains originate from one sample sequenced in a study of blood T cell repertoires in COVID-19. Sequencing was performed with immunoSEQ multiplex PCR; in TCRdb, only in-frame clones are kept and a portion is missing. The table shows some 400,000 clones, with more than 75% occurring only once. The material sequenced was peripheral blood. The receptors were gathered from a human donor with acute or convalescent COVID-19. The donor label of this sample is uncertain.

This clone was counted once. The V gene is TRBV7-2, the J gene TRBJ2-2, with D uncertain. Germline loops: CDR1 SGHTA, CDR2 FQGNSA. The CDR3 has 14 residues. V dropped 0 bases and J dropped 4 bases, with 6 bases sitting between them. CDR3 coding DNA: TGTGCCAGCAGCTTAGCTCAGATCACCGGGGAGCTGTTTTTT. Translation: CASSLAQITGELFF. The full variable domain, completed using reference TRBV7-2 and TRBJ2-2, is GAGVSQSPSNKVTEKGKDVELRCDPISGHTALYWYRQSLGQGLEFLIYFQGNSAPDKSGLPSDRFSAERTGGSVSTLTIQRTQQEDSAVYLCASSLAQITGELFFGEGSRLTVL.

V is TRBV7-2 and J is TRBJ2-7; 7 positions agree with TRBD2. V gave up 3 bases and J gave up 3 bases; unmatched junction bases: 5. The CDR3 length is 14 residues. The germline V gene encodes CDR1 SGHTA and CDR2 FQGNSA. The CDR3 loop is CASSFGRIYYEQYF. In DNA form, the CDR3 reads TGTGCCAGCAGCTTCGGGAGGATTTACTACGAGCAGTACTTC.

In the case of this clone: Other DNA sequences in this specimen translate into the identical CDR3. The chain uses TRBV6-5 and TRBJ1-1; unclear D gene. Trimming cost V 0 bases and J 4 bases, with 6 bases left between them. Germline CDR1 reads MNHEY; CDR2 reads SVGAGI. This CDR3 spans 13 amino acids. CDR3 sequence reads: CASSYSRGTEAFF. Here the CDR3 DNA reads TGTGCCAGCAGTTACTCCCGGGGCACTGAAGCTTTCTTT.

Here the CDR3 reads CATSRADRRGGYTF. The CDR3 DNA sequence: TGTGCCACCAGCAGAGCGGACAGGAGGGGTGGCTACACCTTC. The J gene is TRBJ1-2, the V gene TRBV15, with 7 positions matching TRBD1. Germline V lookup: CDR1 LNHNV, CDR2 YYDKDF (reference sequence). CDR3 length: 14 residues. V was pared by 1 base and J by 7 bases, with 6 bases of the junction left unmatched.

The V call is TRBV4-2, the J call TRBJ2-7; no clear D. Trimming took 1 base from V and 6 from J, leaving 10 bases between them. The CDR3 totals 13 residues. The germline CDR1 and CDR2 sequences are LGHNA and YNFKEQ. Written as DNA, the CDR3 is TGTGCCAGCAGCCAAGCAGTGGCAGGCGAGCAGTACTTC. This gives the protein CASSQAVAGEQYF.

The gene calls are TRBV4-1 and TRBJ2-4, with a possible D match to TRBD2 (5 bases). The V gene lost 0 bases and the J gene lost 10 bases, with 22 bases spanning the gap. Germline CDR1 reads MGHRA; CDR2 reads YSYEKL. The CDR3 contains 17 residues. In nucleotides, the CDR3 is TGCGCCAGCAGCCAAGATGATTCATTCACCCCGGGGTGGATTCAGTACTTC. It is translated as CASSQDDSFTPGWIQYF.

The chain carries TRBV5-4 and TRBJ2-7; 7 bases agree with TRBD2. Trimming removed 0 bases from V and 1 base from J; junction bases left unmatched: 1. Per germline, CDR1 SGHNT and CDR2 YYREEE (reference sequence). The CDR3 extends over 14 amino acids. CDR3 residues: CASSLAGGSYEQYF. The CDR3 coding sequence is TGTGCCAGCAGCTTGGCGGGGGGTTCCTACGAGCAGTACTTC.

V is TRBV18 and J is TRBJ2-5, with TRBD2 matching over 8 bases. Germline-derived CDR1 and CDR2 are KGHSH and LQKENI. With V trimmed by 3 bases and J by 5 bases, 5 bases remained unmatched. The CDR3 loop spans 14 amino acids. The CDR3 region is CASSPQRGTETQYF. CDR3 in DNA: TGTGCCAGCTCACCGCAGCGGGGGACGGAGACCCAGTACTTC.

V and J are TRBV6-5 and TRBJ2-7; D is possibly TRBD1 (6 bases). The CDR3 has 15 residues. Trimming cost V 5 bases and J 7 bases, with 21 bases left between them. From germline, CDR1 is MNHEY and CDR2 SVGAGI. The CDR3 here is CASSPALGTQGEQYF. CDR3 DNA: TGTGCCAGCAGTCCCGCCCTCGGGACCCAGGGGGAGCAGTACTTC.

The gene calls are TRBV27 and TRBJ2-1; weak D call: TRBD2 (6 bases). Trimming stripped 4 bases from V and 0 bases from J, with 10 bases between. The CDR3 has 15 residues. The germline CDR1 and CDR2 sequences are MNHEY and SMNVEV (reference sequence). The chain's CDR3 is CASSSSGVSYNEQFF. The DNA of the CDR3 is TGTGCCAGCAGTTCCTCGGGGGTCTCCTACAATGAGCAGTTCTTC.

The rearrangement uses TRBV5-1 and TRBJ2-4; no reliable D call. The CDR3 contains 16 residues. The germline V and J ends were trimmed by 0 bases and 0 bases, with 10 bases remaining between them. Germline CDR1 SGHRS, CDR2 YFSETQ. Here the CDR3 reads CASSLAGFTAKNIQYF. The CDR3 region has the DNA TGCGCCAGCAGCTTGGCTGGCTTTACAGCCAAAAACATTCAGTACTTC.

This sequence joins TRBV5-8 and TRBJ2-2, with 8 bases fitting TRBD1. The V segment lost 4 bases and the J segment 4 bases; nucleotides outside the gene matches: 12. The CDR3 runs to 17 residues. CDR1 SGHTS and CDR2 YDEGEE come from the germline V gene. In nucleotides, the CDR3 is TGTGCCAGCAGCATTATGGACAGGGCGTTAGGCACCGGGGAGCTGTTTTTT. It encodes CASSIMDRALGTGELFF.

The chain carries TRBV11-2 and TRBJ1-1; 8 nucleotides agree with TRBD1. The germline gives CDR1 SGHAT, CDR2 FQNNGV. The ends lost 6 bases at V and 5 bases at J; junction bases unmatched: 11. There are 15 residues in the CDR3. CDR3 in amino acids: CASSYGQGGRTEAFF. The CDR3 DNA reads as TGTGCCAGCAGTTACGGACAGGGCGGCAGGACTGAAGCTTTCTTT.

The chain joins TRBV5-5 to TRBJ2-2; D may be TRBD1 (6 bases). Looked up from germline, CDR1 is SGHKS and CDR2 is YYEKEE (reference sequence). Trimming shortened V by 4 bases and J by 6 bases, and 19 bases separated the two germline ends. The CDR3 extends over 16 amino acids. The CDR3 reads CASSPDARGVSGELFF. CDR3 DNA sequence: TGTGCCAGCAGCCCGGACGCCAGGGGTGTTTCCGGGGAGCTGTTTTTT.

The CDR3 reads CASNRDSSKNIQYF. Here the CDR3 DNA reads TGTGCCAGTAACCGGGACTCCTCCAAAAACATTCAGTACTTC. The rearrangement links TRBV19 to TRBJ2-4; D possibly corresponds to TRBD2 (6 bases). Germline assignment: CDR1 LNHDA and CDR2 SQIVND (reference sequence). This CDR3 comprises 14 residues. V was trimmed by 7 bases and J by 2 bases, leaving 12 bases between them. Looking up the rest from reference TRBV19 and TRBJ2-4 gives the full variable domain: DGGITQSPKYLFRKEGQNVTLSCEQNLNHDAMYWYRQDPGQGLRLIYYSQIVNDFQKGDIAEGYSVSREKKESFPLTVTSAQKNPTAFYLCASNRDSSKNIQYFGAGTRLSVL.

This clone has just one count. The chain links TRBV28 to TRBJ1-5; weak D call: TRBD1 (5 bases). CDR1 and CDR2 from the germline V gene are MDHEN and SYDVKM. The length of the CDR3 is 16 residues. V lost 3 bases, J lost 0 bases, and 12 bases lay in between. The CDR3 bases are TGTGCCAGCAGTTTCCTAGACAGTTATAGCAATCAGCCCCAGCATTTT. Translated: CASSFLDSYSNQPQHF.

J is TRBJ2-1 and V is TRBV19; TRBD2 agrees at 11 bases. CDR1 LNHDA and CDR2 SQIVND come from the germline V gene (reference sequence). Trimming at V came to 7 bases and at J to 7 bases, leaving 6 bases not matched to a gene. The CDR3 is 14 amino acids. CDR3 DNA sequence: TGTGCCAGTATTGGGCTAGCGGGAGGTAATGAGCAGTTCTTC. It is translated as CASIGLAGGNEQFF.

The CDR3 nucleotides are TGTGCCAGCAGGGACAGGGGACGAACCTATAGTACGCAGTATTTT. Translated: CASRDRGRTYSTQYF. The chain uses TRBV2 and TRBJ2-3; 9 bases fit TRBD1. The CDR3 spans 15 residues. V shed 6 bases and J 8 bases; nucleotides not matched to a gene: 12. Germline CDR1 SNHLY, CDR2 FYNNEI.

Note on this clone: This sample includes further DNA sequences coding for the same CDR3. The rearrangement links TRBV19 to TRBJ1-1; TRBD1 matches 7 bases. Germline-derived CDR1 and CDR2 are LNHDA and SQIVND (reference sequence). V gave up 6 bases and J gave up 0 bases; unmatched junction bases: 4. The CDR3 has 14 amino acids. CDR3 bases: TGTGCCAGTAGCAAGGGGACAGTGAACACTGAAGCTTTCTTT. Translation gives CASSKGTVNTEAFF.

The chain links TRBV5-1 to TRBJ2-3, with D maybe TRBD1 (5 bases). This CDR3 has 13 amino acids. Per germline, CDR1 SGHRS and CDR2 YFSETQ. V lost 4 bases, J lost 4 bases, and 10 bases lay in between. CDR3 loop: CASSTQGPDTQYF. The DNA for the CDR3 is TGCGCCAGCAGCACGCAGGGCCCAGATACGCAGTATTTT. The full variable domain, in which reference TRBV5-1 and TRBJ2-3 provide the parts outside the CDR3, is KAGVTQTPRYLIKTRGQQVTLSCSPISGHRSVSWYQQTPGQGLQFLFEYFSETQRNKGNFPGRFSGRQFSNSRSEMNVSTLELGDSALYLCASSTQGPDTQYFGPGTRLTVL.

The V gene is TRBV7-9, the J gene TRBJ1-4; 8 nucleotides line up with TRBD1. The CDR3 is 15 amino acids. The V and J ends lost 0 bases and 8 bases, in that order; junction bases with no gene match: 5. Germline V gene lookup returns CDR1 SEHNR and CDR2 FQNEAQ (reference sequence). The CDR3 nucleotides are TGTGCCAGCAGCTTAGCAGGAACAGGGGGAGAAAAACTGTTTTTT. Translating it yields CASSLAGTGGEKLFF.

The chain links TRBV19 to TRBJ2-7; weak D call: TRBD2 (5 bases). Germline V gene lookup returns CDR1 LNHDA and CDR2 SQIVND (reference sequence). This CDR3 spans 14 amino acids. The V end lost 5 bases, the J end lost 2 bases, and 13 bases lay between the germline ends. CDR3: CASSAEGVAYEQYF. CDR3 DNA: TGTGCCAGTAGTGCCGAGGGCGTCGCCTACGAGCAGTACTTC.

The chain carries TRBV28 and TRBJ1-1, with 9 bases identical to TRBD1. The CDR3 extends over 18 amino acids. The J segment lost 5 bases and the V segment lost 6 bases, leaving 19 bases of the junction unmatched. Germline V CDR1 and CDR2: MDHEN, SYDVKM. In DNA, the CDR3 is TGTGCCAGCAGCACTATTGGGACAGGGTGGAAGGTTGGTACTGAAGCTTTCTTT. This translates into CASSTIGTGWKVGTEAFF. Full variable domain (rest looked up from reference TRBV28 and TRBJ1-1): DVKVTQSSRYLVKRTGEKVFLECVQDMDHENMFWYRQDPGLGLRLIYFSYDVKMKEKGDIPEGYSVSREKKERFSLILESASTNQTSMYLCASSTIGTGWKVGTEAFFGQGTRLTVV.

The genes are TRBV2 and TRBJ2-6, with TRBD1 matching 7 bases. J was trimmed by 0 bases and V by 2 bases; bases with no gene match: 13. CDR3 size: 20 residues. Germline V gene lookup returns CDR1 SNHLY and CDR2 FYNNEI. CDR3 nucleotide sequence: TGTGCCAGCAGTGAACCCCCGACAGGGTTTGAGGACTCTGGGGCCAACGTCCTGACTTTC. Its protein is CASSEPPTGFEDSGANVLTF.

The genes are TRBV9 and TRBJ1-4, with TRBD1 matching over 7 bases. Losses at the gene ends were 4 bases for V and 8 bases for J; bases not matched to a gene: 8. Per the germline V gene, CDR1 is SGDLS and CDR2 is YYNGEE. This CDR3 is built from 14 residues. CDR3 coding DNA: TGTGCCAGCAGCCACGACAGGGCAAAAGAAAAACTGTTTTTT. It encodes CASSHDRAKEKLFF.

The chain recombines TRBV19 with TRBJ2-1; D ambiguous. Between the trimmed V and J ends, which lost 0 bases and 9 bases, there was a span of 9 bases. Germline lookup yields CDR1 LNHDA and CDR2 SQIVND (reference sequence). The CDR3 totals 13 residues. The CDR3: CASSIDLEVEQFF. The CDR3 nucleotides read TGTGCCAGTAGTATAGATTTAGAGGTTGAGCAGTTCTTC.

This rearrangement joins TRBV3-1 (or the pseudogene TRBV3-2) to TRBJ1-5; a possible D gene is TRBD1 (6 bases). This CDR3 spans 14 amino acids. Germline CDR1 is LGHDT and CDR2 is YNNKEL (reference sequence). The germline V and J ends were trimmed by 4 bases and 2 bases, with 9 bases remaining between them. The CDR3 sequence: CASSPYRGNQPQHF. In DNA, the CDR3 is TGTGCCAGCAGCCCCTACAGGGGCAATCAGCCCCAGCATTTT.

The chain recombines TRBV6-5 with TRBJ1-4; D unresolved. V lost 0 bases, J lost 8 bases, and 7 bases lay in between. The germline V gene has CDR1 MNHEY and CDR2 SVGAGI. This CDR3 is built from 13 residues. The CDR3 sequence is CASSYSTWEKLFF. Written as DNA, the CDR3 is TGTGCCAGCAGTTACTCGACTTGGGAAAAACTGTTTTTT.

This chain uses TRBV5-1 with TRBJ1-1, with a possible D match to TRBD1 (5 bases). Germline V gene lookup returns CDR1 SGHRS and CDR2 YFSETQ. V was clipped by 3 bases and J by 0 bases, with 15 bases between them. This CDR3 region has 16 residues. The CDR3 bases are TGCGCCAGCAGCTGGCAGACAGATCTGATGAACACTGAAGCTTTCTTT. It encodes CASSWQTDLMNTEAFF.

The chain is built from TRBV7-8 and TRBJ2-5; D is unresolved. Trimming stripped 5 bases from V and 2 bases from J, with 9 bases between. Germline CDR1 SGHVS, CDR2 FQNEAQ. This CDR3 has 13 amino acids. As DNA, the CDR3 is TGTGCCAGCAGCCCGCGACTGCAAGAGACCCAGTACTTC. This sequence encodes CASSPRLQETQYF.